Listed below are T cell receptor beta chains from one sample, sequenced in a study of CD8 T cells in ankylosing spondylitis. TCRdb used MiXCR to reprocess the 5' RACE reads, holding one entry per CDR3 protein. The data show under 300,000 distinct CDR3 sequences, with 9.5% to 12% seen just once and less than 7% held by the top ten. Source material: blood, either unsorted or a sorted T cell fraction (not recorded which). These receptor sequences come from a male donor with ankylosing spondylitis or in good health (not recorded which). CDR3s include the opening cysteine and the closing phenylalanine or tryptophan. A D gene is named only where the DNA matches it firmly. Part of the rows lack a size; the others show once, few, many or a class for expanded clones.

TRBJ2-5	many	NA	TRBV7-7	TGTGCCAGCAGCGCCGGGGAACAAGAGACCCAGTACTTC	CASSAGEQETQYF
TRBJ2-3	many	TRBD2	TRBV5-1	TGCGCCAGCAGCTTGGTTGCGGGGGTAGATACGCAGTATTTT	CASSLVAGVDTQYF
TRBJ1-5	many	NA	TRBV20-1	TGCAGTGCTAGAGGGGGCCGGGAGAATCAGCCCCAGCATTTT	CSARGGRENQPQHF
TRBJ2-7	few	TRBD2	TRBV7-2	TGTGCCAGCAGCTTACTACGGGGAAAGCGGGAGGGCTACGAGCAGTACTTC	CASSLLRGKREGYEQYF
TRBJ2-4	many	TRBD2	TRBV20-1	TGCAGTGCGTCGGGACTAGCGGGGAACATTCAGTACTTC	CSASGLAGNIQYF
TRBJ2-2	many	NA	TRBV5-1	TGCGCCAGCAGCTTGGACAGATACACCGGGGAGCTGTTTTTT	CASSLDRYTGELFF
TRBJ1-1	many	TRBD1	TRBV19	TGTGCCAGCGGACAGGGGATGTTTGGGGGGAACACTGAAGCTTTCTTT	CASGQGMFGGNTEAFF
TRBJ2-1	many	TRBD2	TRBV11-1	TGTGCCAGCAGCCCCGGGGGGTCGGATGAGCAGTTCTTC	CASSPGGSDEQFF
TRBJ2-5	medium-sized	TRBD2	TRBV20-1	TGCAGTGCTTACAACCTAGCGGGAATAACCAAAGAGACCCAGTACTTC	CSAYNLAGITKETQYF
TRBJ1-1	NA	NA	TRBV4-2	TGTGCCAGCAGCCCCGGGCGGCTGAACACTGAAGCTTTCTTT	CASSPGRLNTEAFF
TRBJ2-3	many	NA	TRBV6-1	TGTGCCAGCAACAAGGCAGGGACTTGGGATACGCAGTATTTT	CASNKAGTWDTQYF
TRBJ2-5	few	NA	TRBV4-1	TGCGCCAGCAGCCAAGGAGGGGTAAAGAAGACCCAGTACTTC	CASSQGGVKKTQYF
TRBJ1-5	many	TRBD1	TRBV28	TGTGCCAGCAACCCACAGGGGGACCCATATCAGCCCCAGCATTTT	CASNPQGDPYQPQHF
TRBJ2-7	many	TRBD1	TRBV5-1	TGCGCCAGCAGCTTGTTACAGGGGGATGAGCAGTACTTC	CASSLLQGDEQYF
TRBJ2-1	many	TRBD2	TRBV10-3	TGTGCCATCAGCCAATTTAGCGGGAGGGCCTACAATGAGCAGTTCTTC	CAISQFSGRAYNEQFF
TRBJ1-1	many	NA	TRBV3-1	TGTGCCAGCAGCCGTTCGGGGGACATGAACACTGAAGCTTTCTTT	CASSRSGDMNTEAFF
TRBJ1-1	NA	NA	TRBV29-1	TGCAGCGTTGATACGGTCATGAACACTGAAGCTTTCTTT	CSVDTVMNTEAFF
TRBJ2-5	few	NA	TRBV6-1	TGTGCCACCGGGACGCTTCGAGATCAAGAGACCCAGTACTTC	CATGTLRDQETQYF
TRBJ1-6	many	NA	TRBV5-6	TGTGCCAGCAGCTTGGCCGCAGGTTCACCCCTCCACTTT	CASSLAAGSPLHF
TRBJ1-2	few	NA	TRBV7-9	TGTGCCAGCAGCTTAAATGCTAACTATGGCTACACCTTC	CASSLNANYGYTF
TRBJ1-3	many	NA	TRBV29-1	TGCAGCGCTCTACAGGTCTCTGGAAACACCATATATTTT	CSALQVSGNTIYF
TRBJ2-5	many	NA	TRBV6-1	TGTGCCAGCAGTGCCTCCCAGGGGATTGAGACCCAGTACTTC	CASSASQGIETQYF
TRBJ1-1	few	NA	TRBV9	TGTGCCAGCAGCGTCGACACTCGCGCTGAAGCTTTCTTT	CASSVDTRAEAFF
TRBJ2-3	many	TRBD2	TRBV9	TGTGCCAGCAGCGGGGTTAGCGGGAGGGCCTTCACAGATACGCAGTATTTT	CASSGVSGRAFTDTQYF
TRBJ2-1	NA	TRBD1	TRBV24-1	TGTGCCACCAGTGATTATTACGGGACAGGGGCGGAAAATGAGCAGTTCTTC	CATSDYYGTGAENEQFF
TRBJ2-1	few	NA	TRBV20-1	TGCAGTGCTAGATCCCGCTCTCTCACTTACAATGAGCAGTTCTTC	CSARSRSLTYNEQFF
TRBJ1-6	many	NA	TRBV20-1	TGCAGTGCTAGTTCGCCCGGGGATGTAGCACCCCTCCACTTT	CSASSPGDVAPLHF
TRBJ1-2	NA	NA	TRBV24-1	TGTGCCACCATACCGGCCAGGTCCTTCTATGGCTACACCTTC	CATIPARSFYGYTF
TRBJ2-3	many	NA	TRBV10-3	TGTGCCATCAGTACGAGGGGGAATCAAGATACGCAGTATTTT	CAISTRGNQDTQYF
TRBJ2-7	many	TRBD1	TRBV5-1	TGCGCCAGCAGCTTGGCCGGGACAGGCTACGAGCAGTACTTC	CASSLAGTGYEQYF
TRBJ2-7	few	NA	TRBV29-1	TGCAGCGTTGTCCCCACTCGGGGACGGGGAGCAAGTTACGAGCAGTACTTC	CSVVPTRGRGASYEQYF
TRBJ2-7	many	NA	TRBV5-1	TGCGCCAGCAGCTTACCGTCTAACGAGCAGTACTTC	CASSLPSNEQYF
TRBJ2-3	few	NA	TRBV6-2/TRBV6-3	TGTGCCAGCAGTGGAACCATAGCGGAGCTTCATAGCACAGATACGCAGTATTTT	CASSGTIAELHSTDTQYF
TRBJ2-2	few	TRBD2	TRBV6-1	TGTGCCACCCTAGCGGGGCCCAGTGGGGAGCTGTTTTTT	CATLAGPSGELFF
TRBJ2-2	many	NA	TRBV10-3	TGTGCCATCAGGATTCTAACCGGGGAGCTGTTTTTT	CAIRILTGELFF
TRBJ2-1	NA	TRBD2	TRBV20-1	TGCAGTGCTACGGGGGGGGGTTTTTACAATGAGCAGTTCTTC	CSATGGGFYNEQFF
TRBJ2-7	NA	NA	TRBV5-6	TGTGCCAGCAGCGCCCCGGCCGACCGGGACTACGAGCAGTACTTC	CASSAPADRDYEQYF
TRBJ1-1	NA	NA	TRBV20-1	TGCAGTGCTACCGGGACGGGGAACACTGAAGCTTTCTTT	CSATGTGNTEAFF
TRBJ2-5	few	NA	TRBV6-6	TGTGCCAGCAGAGGAAGGGACATCCAAGAGACCCAGTACTTC	CASRGRDIQETQYF
TRBJ2-2	few	TRBD1	TRBV12-3/TRBV12-4	TGTGCCAGCAGCAACACCGGACAGGCCGCCGGGGAGCTGTTTTTT	CASSNTGQAAGELFF
TRBJ2-1	NA	NA	TRBV27	TGTGCCAGCAACCTAGGGGGGAGAGGGAATGAGCAGTTCTTC	CASNLGGRGNEQFF
TRBJ1-1	many	NA	TRBV2	TGTGCCACTAGGACAGACTATGGGACTGAAGCTTTCTTT	CATRTDYGTEAFF
TRBJ2-1	few	NA	TRBV28	TGTGCCAGCAGTTTAACCGGACCCAGCCCGAAACAGTTCTTC	CASSLTGPSPKQFF
TRBJ1-5	few	NA	TRBV6-1	TGTGCCAGCGGGGACGACATTCCCTTTAGCAATCAGCCCCAGCATTTT	CASGDDIPFSNQPQHF
TRBJ2-2	few	NA	TRBV20-1	TGCAGTGCTATACCGGGACTCGCGAACACCGGGGAGCTGTTTTTT	CSAIPGLANTGELFF
TRBJ2-3	few	NA	TRBV7-9	TGTGCCAGCAGCTTAGTGGGAGGGGGAGATACGCAGTATTTT	CASSLVGGGDTQYF